A single sample gave rise to the 20 T cell receptor beta chains below, sequenced in a study of PD-L1 blockade in urothelial cancer (dated by TCRdb to about 2017). Reading the label with the study, this specimen's time point is: pretreatment peripheral blood. Libraries were constructed by the immunoSEQ multiplex PCR assay. In TCRdb, the immuneACCESS table is reduced to in-frame sequences with V and J assigned. These tables do not hold every clone; where another copy was compared, an unresolved V gene accounts for under half, and the others remain unexplained. Present in this sample are 45,000 to 50,000 clones, around 86% of which were seen just once. The leading ten clones occupy approximately 1.9% of the sample. The sequencing here drew on PBMCs, taken around atezolizumab (anti-PD-L1) treatment. The receptors originated from a middle-aged man with urothelial cancer.

The J gene is TRBJ2-1, the V gene TRBV29-1; 7 bases match TRBD2. This CDR3 is 13 amino acids long. V lost 7 bases to trimming and J lost 4 bases; unmatched junction nucleotides: 7. Looked up from germline, CDR1 is SQVTM and CDR2 is ANQGSEA. The CDR3 is CSAASGIYNEQFF. CDR3 nucleotides: TGCAGCGCCGCCAGCGGGATTTACAATGAGCAGTTCTTC.

The chain couples TRBV19 to TRBJ1-6, with D possibly being TRBD1 (6 bases). V lost 1 base to trimming and J lost 8 bases, with 12 bases between them. Per germline, CDR1 LNHDA and CDR2 SQIVND (reference sequence). The length of the CDR3 is 15 residues. The CDR3 protein is CASSIGGGGDSPLHF. In DNA form, the CDR3 reads TGTGCCAGTAGTATAGGAGGAGGGGGGGATTCACCCCTCCACTTT.

The chain recombines TRBV7-8 with TRBJ2-1; tentatively, D is TRBD1 (6 bases). Germline loops: CDR1 SGHVS, CDR2 FQNEAQ. Trimming shortened V by 2 bases and J by 5 bases, and 13 bases separated the two germline ends. This CDR3 spans 15 amino acids. CDR3 amino acids: CASSLLGGRNNEQFF. CDR3 nucleotide sequence: TGTGCCAGCAGCTTACTAGGGGGTCGAAACAATGAGCAGTTCTTC.

This clone showed up just a few times. CDR3 protein: CASSPRTSDAYEQYF. CDR3 in DNA: TGTGCCAGCAGCCCCCGGACTAGCGATGCCTACGAGCAGTACTTC. V is TRBV7-6 and J is TRBJ2-7; 9 bases are a match to TRBD2. Germline CDR1 and CDR2: SGHVS and FNYEAQ. Trimming removed 5 bases from V and 2 bases from J; junction bases left unmatched: 7. This CDR3 comprises 15 residues.

The CDR3 protein is CASSGGTAHYNEQFF. CDR3 sequence (DNA): TGTGCCAGCAGCGGAGGGACAGCTCACTACAATGAGCAGTTCTTC. The V and J genes are TRBV9 and TRBJ2-1, with TRBD1 identical over 7 bases. CDR3 length equals 15 residues. Germline CDR1 and CDR2: SGDLS and YYNGEE. With V trimmed by 3 bases and J by 3 bases, 6 bases remained unmatched.

This chain uses TRBV2 with TRBJ2-7; no clear D gene. V shed 5 bases and J shed 13 bases, with 18 bases lying between them. The CDR3 is 12 amino acids. Germline assignment: CDR1 SNHLY and CDR2 FYNNEI. The CDR3 region has the DNA TGTGCCAGCAGTCCAGACACCAGGAATTCCTACGTC. Translation: CASSPDTRNSYV.

This chain links TRBV7-9 with TRBJ2-5; TRBD1 is a possible D gene (6 bases). The CDR3 consists of 15 residues. Germline V gives CDR1 SEHNR, CDR2 FQNEAQ (reference sequence). Trimming removed 5 bases at V and 4 bases at J, with 17 bases between. CDR3 sequence (DNA): TGTGCCAGCAGCGACGGGACACGGCCTAGAGAGACCCAGTACTTC. Translated, it gives CASSDGTRPRETQYF.

The chain recombines TRBV27 with TRBJ2-1; no reliable D call. Trimming pared 2 bases from V and 0 bases from J, leaving 5 bases between. The CDR3 length is 14 residues. CDR1 and CDR2 (germline): MNHEY, SMNVEV (reference sequence). Written as DNA, the CDR3 is TGTGCCAGCAGTTTAGTGAGCTCCTACAATGAGCAGTTCTTC. Its translation is CASSLVSSYNEQFF.

The chain combines TRBV7-8 with TRBJ1-1; D not certain. Per the germline V gene, CDR1 is SGHVS and CDR2 is FQNEAQ. Trimming left V 5 bases short and J 5 bases short, with 12 bases between. CDR3 size: 13 residues. DNA for the CDR3: TGTGCCAGCAGCGTAGGACGGCGGACTGAAGCTTTCTTT. This gives the protein CASSVGRRTEAFF. Combining the CDR3 with reference TRBV7-8 and TRBJ1-1 gives the whole variable domain GAGVSQSPRYKVAKRGQDVALRCDPISGHVSLFWYQQALGQGPEFLTYFQNEAQLDKSGLPSDRFFAERPEGSVSTLKIQRTQQEDSAVYLCASSVGRRTEAFFGQGTRLTVV.

J is TRBJ1-1 and V is TRBV5-3; D perhaps matches TRBD1 (5 bases). TRBV5-3 is filed as an ORF, its function uncertain. Between the trimmed V and J ends, which lost 0 bases and 0 bases, there was a span of 12 bases. The CDR3 is made up of 16 amino acids. The CDR3 loop is CARSLETELMNTEAFF. DNA for the CDR3: TGTGCCAGAAGCTTGGAGACAGAGCTAATGAACACTGAAGCTTTCTTT.

This chain links TRBV27 with TRBJ1-1, with TRBD1 identical over 8 bases. The CDR3 consists of 14 residues. J was trimmed by 0 bases and V by 7 bases; bases with no gene match: 4. The germline gives CDR1 MNHEY, CDR2 SMNVEV (reference sequence). CDR3 DNA sequence: TGTGCCAGCAAGGCAGGGGGCCTGAACACTGAAGCTTTCTTT. Amino acids: CASKAGGLNTEAFF.

The rearrangement joins TRBV18 to TRBJ1-1; 11 bases align to TRBD1. The CDR3 runs 17 residues. Germline V gene sequence: CDR1 KGHSH, CDR2 LQKENI. With V trimmed by 3 bases and J by 4 bases, 10 bases remained unmatched. The CDR3 coding sequence is TGTGCCAGCTCACCCCCTCAACCGGGGACAGGGGGCACTGAAGCTTTCTTT. This gives the protein CASSPPQPGTGGTEAFF.

The genes are TRBV7-2 and TRBJ1-5; D is uncertain. Trimming pared 5 bases from V and 4 bases from J, leaving 9 bases between. The CDR3 runs 13 residues. Germline CDR1 SGHTA, CDR2 FQGNSA. As DNA, the CDR3 is TGTGCCAGCAGCCAAACACAGAATCAGCCCCAGCATTTT. As protein: CASSQTQNQPQHF.

The V call is TRBV6-1, the J call TRBJ1-1; 7 nucleotides agree with TRBD1. Germline loops: CDR1 MNHNS, CDR2 SASEGT. This CDR3 is built from 13 residues. Trimming cost V 6 bases and J 3 bases; bases outside gene matches: 4. CDR3 bases: TGTGCCAGCAGCGTTCAGGGGGACACTGAAGCTTTCTTT. It translates to CASSVQGDTEAFF.

This sequence joins TRBV10-1 and TRBJ2-1; 12 bases are a match to TRBD2. The CDR3 is 16 amino acids. The germline gives CDR1 WNHNN, CDR2 SYGVQD (reference sequence). J lost 6 bases, V lost 3 bases, and 6 bases had no gene match. The CDR3 region is CASSDDRLAGVNEQFF. The CDR3 DNA sequence: TGCGCCAGCAGTGACGACCGACTAGCGGGGGTCAATGAGCAGTTCTTC.

This chain connects TRBV5-4 to TRBJ2-5, with 12 bases that match TRBD2. Germline CDR1 is SGHNT and CDR2 is YYREEE (reference sequence). The length of the CDR3 is 15 residues. V was clipped by 5 bases and J by 2 bases; unmatched bases: 4. CDR3 nucleotide sequence: TGTGCCAGCAGTCGCGGACTAGCGGGGCAAGAGACCCAGTACTTC. Translating it yields CASSRGLAGQETQYF.

This clone was seen a few times. This chain uses TRBV5-6 with TRBJ2-1; 10 bases line up with TRBD2. The CDR3 sequence is 14 residues long. The junction had 3 bases not matched to a gene; V was cut back by 4 bases and J by 5 bases. Looked up from germline, CDR1 is SGHDT and CDR2 is YYEEEE. CDR3 in DNA: TGTGCCAGCAGCCCCGGACTAGCGGACAATGAGCAGTTCTTC. Protein: CASSPGLADNEQFF.

This rearrangement joins TRBV28 to TRBJ1-2; TRBD1 agrees at 8 bases. This CDR3 is 16 amino acids long. Trimming took 8 bases from V and 3 from J; bases not matched to a gene: 14. The germline V gene has CDR1 MDHEN and CDR2 SYDVKM. The chain's CDR3 is CASQNAGTGLYYGYTF. DNA for the CDR3: TGTGCCAGCCAAAACGCCGGGACAGGATTATACTATGGCTACACCTTC.

This chain joins TRBV11-2 and TRBJ1-3; D ambiguous. The V end was cut by 4 bases, the J end by 0 bases, with 4 bases between. CDR3 length equals 13 residues. CDR1 is SGHAT, CDR2 FQNNGV, per germline. Here the CDR3 DNA reads TGTGCCAGCAGCTACACCTCTGGAAACACCATATATTTT. Amino acids: CASSYTSGNTIYF.

This chain uses TRBV11-2 with TRBJ2-3; 7 bases line up with TRBD2. J gave up 9 bases and V 5 bases, and 5 bases lay outside the gene matches. In germline, CDR1 is SGHAT, CDR2 FQNNGV. The CDR3 loop spans 12 amino acids. The CDR3 DNA reads as TGTGCCAGCAGCCTGGGGAGGGCGACGCAGTATTTT. As protein: CASSLGRATQYF.